These T cell receptor beta chains were read from a single sample in a study of blood T cell repertoires in COVID-19. TCRdb's copy holds only in-frame clones and misses some; the assay was immunoSEQ multiplex PCR. Altogether roughly 230,000 clones are present, approximately 84% being singletons, with the ten largest covering 7.9%. Sequencing was carried out using peripheral blood. All receptors come from a woman of 80 years or more with acute or convalescent COVID-19. The CDR3 runs from the conserved cysteine through the conserved F or W. A D gene is named only where the DNA matches it firmly. Clone size is not always given. Where it is, it says once, few, many or a class for expanded clones.

D: TRBD1; size: once; V: TRBV5-6; J: TRBJ2-4; CDR3: CASSNQGAISIQYF; DNA: TGTGCCAGCAGCAATCAGGGGGCAATCTCCATTCAGTACTTC
D: TRBD1; size: -; V: TRBV28; J: TRBJ1-2; CDR3: CASSPPGTDYGYTF; DNA: TGTGCCAGCAGTCCCCCCGGGACAGACTATGGCTACACCTTC
D: -; size: -; V: TRBV11-2; J: TRBJ2-3; CDR3: CASSLGRVDTQYF; DNA: TGTGCCAGCAGCTTAGGCAGGGTTGATACGCAGTATTTT
D: -; size: -; V: TRBV12-3/TRBV12-4; J: TRBJ2-7; CDR3: CASSLKSQGQYF; DNA: TGTGCCAGCAGTTTAAAGTCGCAGGGGCAGTACTTC
D: -; size: -; V: TRBV11-2; J: TRBJ1-5; CDR3: CASSSGQSNQPQHF; DNA: TGTGCCAGCAGCTCAGGACAGAGCAATCAGCCCCAGCATTTT
D: -; size: -; V: TRBV19; J: TRBJ2-7; CDR3: CASSIGLTYEQYF; DNA: TGTGCCAGTAGTATTGGCCTTACCTACGAGCAGTACTTC
D: -; size: -; V: TRBV3-1/TRBV3-2; J: TRBJ1-4; CDR3: CASSLSAPGLKNEKLFF; DNA: TGTGCCAGCAGCCTTAGTGCCCCGGGACTGAAGAATGAAAAACTGTTTTTT
D: -; size: -; V: TRBV6-4; J: TRBJ1-3; CDR3: CASSDSMKRARGNTIYF; DNA: TGTGCCAGCAGTGACTCGATGAAGAGAGCACGTGGAAACACCATATATTTT
D: -; size: -; V: TRBV6-1; J: TRBJ2-1; CDR3: CASSEIGGGLYNEQFF; DNA: TGTGCCAGCAGTGAAATAGGCGGGGGCCTTTACAATGAGCAGTTCTTC
D: TRBD2; size: -; V: TRBV5-1; J: TRBJ2-7; CDR3: CASSLGPKASGNYEQYF; DNA: TGCGCCAGCAGCTTGGGCCCCAAGGCTAGCGGTAACTACGAGCAGTACTTC
D: TRBD2; size: -; V: TRBV5-1; J: TRBJ2-3; CDR3: CASSLLLSSGGTDTQYF; DNA: TGCGCCAGCAGCTTGCTTCTTTCTAGCGGTGGCACAGATACGCAGTATTTT
D: -; size: -; V: TRBV21-1; J: TRBJ2-7; CDR3: CASSKSSGSYEQYF; DNA: TGTGCCAGCAGCAAATCGAGCGGCTCCTACGAGCAGTACTTC
D: -; size: -; V: TRBV19; J: TRBJ2-3; CDR3: CASSIWGRINTDTQYF; DNA: TGTGCCAGTAGTATCTGGGGCAGGATAAACACAGATACGCAGTATTTT
D: -; size: few; V: TRBV2; J: TRBJ2-3; CDR3: CASSGAFRVQDTQYF; DNA: TGTGCCAGCAGTGGAGCGTTCAGGGTGCAAGATACGCAGTATTTT
D: TRBD2; size: -; V: TRBV5-1; J: TRBJ2-5; CDR3: CASSTSGGPETQYF; DNA: TGCGCCAGCAGCACTAGCGGGGGGCCAGAGACCCAGTACTTC
D: TRBD1; size: -; V: TRBV2; J: TRBJ2-7; CDR3: CASSATDRQGTYEQYF; DNA: TGTGCCAGCAGCGCCACGGATAGACAGGGTACCTACGAGCAGTACTTC
D: TRBD1; size: few; V: TRBV19; J: TRBJ1-5; CDR3: CASSMDRGIGQPQHF; DNA: TGTGCCAGTAGTATGGACAGGGGGATAGGTCAGCCCCAGCATTTT
D: -; size: -; V: TRBV5-4; J: TRBJ2-1; CDR3: CASSIVLDNEQFF; DNA: TGTGCCAGCAGCATCGTACTAGACAATGAGCAGTTCTTC
D: -; size: few; V: TRBV18; J: TRBJ1-1; CDR3: CASSRQESRGGVTEAFF; DNA: TGTGCCAGCTCACGACAGGAAAGCAGGGGAGGGGTCACTGAAGCTTTCTTT
D: -; size: -; V: TRBV5-1; J: TRBJ2-1; CDR3: CASSLEDSSYNEQFF; DNA: TGCGCCAGCAGCTTGGAGGACAGCTCCTACAATGAGCAGTTCTTC
D: -; size: -; V: TRBV5-1; J: TRBJ1-5; CDR3: CASSLEPGGNQPQHF; DNA: TGCGCCAGCAGCTTGGAGCCAGGGGGCAATCAGCCCCAGCATTTT